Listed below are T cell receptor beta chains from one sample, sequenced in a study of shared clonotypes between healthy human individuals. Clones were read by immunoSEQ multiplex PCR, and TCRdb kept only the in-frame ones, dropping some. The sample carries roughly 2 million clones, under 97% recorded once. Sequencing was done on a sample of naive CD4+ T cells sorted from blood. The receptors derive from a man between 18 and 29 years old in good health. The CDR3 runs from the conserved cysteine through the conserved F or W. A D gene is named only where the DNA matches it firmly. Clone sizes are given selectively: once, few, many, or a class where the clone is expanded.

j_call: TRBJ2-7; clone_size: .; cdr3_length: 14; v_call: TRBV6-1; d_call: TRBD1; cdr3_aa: CASRGQGTSYEQYF; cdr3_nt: TGTGCCAGCAGGGGACAGGGGACATCCTACGAGCAGTACTTC
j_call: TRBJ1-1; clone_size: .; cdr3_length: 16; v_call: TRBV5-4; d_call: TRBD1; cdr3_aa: CASSLEDRGRGTEAFF; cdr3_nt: TGTGCCAGCAGCTTGGAAGACAGGGGGCGCGGCACTGAAGCTTTCTTT
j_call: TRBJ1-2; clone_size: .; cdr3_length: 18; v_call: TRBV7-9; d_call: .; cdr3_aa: CASSLAHHRDIPNYGYTF; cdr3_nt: TGTGCCAGCAGCTTAGCCCATCATCGGGACATCCCTAACTATGGCTACACCTTC
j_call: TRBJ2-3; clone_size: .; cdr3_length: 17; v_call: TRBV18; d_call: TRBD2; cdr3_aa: CASSPFGLAGAGDTQYF; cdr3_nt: TGTGCCAGCTCACCATTCGGACTAGCGGGAGCAGGAGATACGCAGTATTTT
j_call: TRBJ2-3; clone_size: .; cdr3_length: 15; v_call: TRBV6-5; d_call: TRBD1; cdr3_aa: CASSYSRQGGDTQYF; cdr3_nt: TGTGCCAGCAGTTACTCCCGACAGGGTGGCGATACGCAGTATTTT
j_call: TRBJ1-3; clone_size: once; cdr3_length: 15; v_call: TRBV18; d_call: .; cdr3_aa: CASSQEHSSGNTIYF; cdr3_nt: TGTGCCAGCTCACAAGAGCATAGCTCTGGAAACACCATATATTTT
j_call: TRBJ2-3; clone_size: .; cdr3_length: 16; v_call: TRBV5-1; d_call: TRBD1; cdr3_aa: CASSGTGGSVTDTQYF; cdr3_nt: TGCGCCAGCAGCGGAACAGGGGGGTCGGTCACAGATACGCAGTATTTT
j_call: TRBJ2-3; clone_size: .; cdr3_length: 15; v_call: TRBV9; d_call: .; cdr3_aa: CASSGRSGSTDTQYF; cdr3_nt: TGTGCCAGCAGTGGAAGGAGCGGGAGCACAGATACGCAGTATTTT
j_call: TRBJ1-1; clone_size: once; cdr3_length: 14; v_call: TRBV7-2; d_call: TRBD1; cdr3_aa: CASSTGQMNTEAFF; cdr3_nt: TGTGCCAGCAGCACGGGACAGATGAACACTGAAGCTTTCTTT
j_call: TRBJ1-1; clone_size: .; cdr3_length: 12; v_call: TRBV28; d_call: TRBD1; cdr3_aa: CASRSGGTEAFF; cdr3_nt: TGTGCCAGCAGGTCAGGGGGCACTGAAGCTTTCTTT
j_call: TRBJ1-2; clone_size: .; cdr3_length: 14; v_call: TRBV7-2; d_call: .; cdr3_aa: CASSLAPGGYGYTF; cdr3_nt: TGTGCCAGCAGCTTAGCTCCGGGGGGCTATGGCTACACCTTC
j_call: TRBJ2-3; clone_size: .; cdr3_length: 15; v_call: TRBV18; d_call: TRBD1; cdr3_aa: CASSRGTGITDTQYF; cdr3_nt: TGTGCCAGCTCACGTGGGACAGGGATCACAGATACGCAGTATTTT
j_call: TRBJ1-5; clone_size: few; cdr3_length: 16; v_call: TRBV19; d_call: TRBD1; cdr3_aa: CASSITGQGSPQPQHF; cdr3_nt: TGTGCCAGTAGTATAACGGGACAGGGGTCCCCTCAGCCCCAGCATTTT
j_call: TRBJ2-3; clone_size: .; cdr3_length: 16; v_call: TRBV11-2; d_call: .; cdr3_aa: CASSPGTGRGADTQYF; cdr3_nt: TGTGCCAGCAGCCCCGGGACGGGAAGGGGCGCAGATACGCAGTATTTT
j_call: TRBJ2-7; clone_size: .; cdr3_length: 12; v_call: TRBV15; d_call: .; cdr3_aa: CATSRDSYEQYF; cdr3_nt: TGTGCCACCAGCAGAGACAGCTACGAGCAGTACTTC
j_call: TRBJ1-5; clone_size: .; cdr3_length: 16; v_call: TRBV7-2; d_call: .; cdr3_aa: CASSLNAAWSNQPQHF; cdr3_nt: TGTGCCAGCAGCTTAAATGCTGCATGGAGCAATCAGCCCCAGCATTTT
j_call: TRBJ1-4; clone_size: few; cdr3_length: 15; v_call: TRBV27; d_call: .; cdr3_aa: CASSDLGRGREKLFF; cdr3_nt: TGTGCCAGCAGTGACCTCGGGAGGGGACGTGAAAAACTGTTTTTT
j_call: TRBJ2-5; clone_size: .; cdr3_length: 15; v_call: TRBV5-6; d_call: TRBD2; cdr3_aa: CASSLGRTSGETQYF; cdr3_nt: TGTGCCAGCAGCTTGGGCAGGACTAGCGGGGAGACCCAGTACTTC
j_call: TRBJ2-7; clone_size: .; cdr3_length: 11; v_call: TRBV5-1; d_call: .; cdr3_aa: CASSLGQGQYF; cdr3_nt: TGCGCCAGCAGCTTAGGGCAGGGACAGTACTTC
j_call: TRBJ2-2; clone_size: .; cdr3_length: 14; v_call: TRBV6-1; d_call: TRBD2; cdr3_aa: CASSAAGGAGELFF; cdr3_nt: TGTGCCAGCAGTGCAGCGGGAGGGGCCGGGGAGCTGTTTTTT
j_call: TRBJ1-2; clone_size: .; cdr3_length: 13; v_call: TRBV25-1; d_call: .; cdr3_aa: CASSVTDNYGYTF; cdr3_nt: TGTGCCAGCAGTGTGACGGATAACTATGGCTACACCTTC
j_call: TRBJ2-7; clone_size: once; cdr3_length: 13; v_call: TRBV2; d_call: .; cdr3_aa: CASSVEQWGEQYF; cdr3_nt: TGTGCCAGCAGTGTGGAACAGTGGGGCGAGCAGTACTTC
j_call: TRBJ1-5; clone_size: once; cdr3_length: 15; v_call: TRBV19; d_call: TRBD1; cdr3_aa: CASVRDRNSNQPQHF; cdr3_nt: TGTGCCTCGGTCCGGGACAGGAATAGCAATCAGCCCCAGCATTTT
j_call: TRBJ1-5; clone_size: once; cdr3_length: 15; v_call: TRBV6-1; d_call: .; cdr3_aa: CASSEVRNSNQPQHF; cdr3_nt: TGTGCCAGCAGTGAAGTTAGGAATAGCAATCAGCCCCAGCATTTT
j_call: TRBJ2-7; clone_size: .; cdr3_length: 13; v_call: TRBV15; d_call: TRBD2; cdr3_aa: CATSKRESYEQYF; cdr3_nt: TGTGCCACCAGCAAGCGGGAGAGTTACGAGCAGTACTTC
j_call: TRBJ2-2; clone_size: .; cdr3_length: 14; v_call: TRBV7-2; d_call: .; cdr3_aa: CASSQGQFTGELFF; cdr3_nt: TGTGCCAGCAGCCAAGGACAGTTCACCGGGGAGCTGTTTTTT
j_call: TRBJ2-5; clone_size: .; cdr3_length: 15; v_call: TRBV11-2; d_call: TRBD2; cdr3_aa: CASSRRLAGVETQYF; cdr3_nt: TGTGCCAGCAGCCGAAGACTAGCGGGAGTGGAGACCCAGTACTTC
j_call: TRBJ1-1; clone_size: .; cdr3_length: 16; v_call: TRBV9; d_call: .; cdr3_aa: CASSAQPGVVNTEAFF; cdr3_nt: TGTGCCAGCAGCGCTCAGCCGGGGGTTGTGAACACTGAAGCTTTCTTT
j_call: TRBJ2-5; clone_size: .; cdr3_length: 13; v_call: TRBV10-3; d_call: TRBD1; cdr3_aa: CAISGTAMETQYF; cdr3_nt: TGTGCCATCAGCGGGACAGCAATGGAGACCCAGTACTTC
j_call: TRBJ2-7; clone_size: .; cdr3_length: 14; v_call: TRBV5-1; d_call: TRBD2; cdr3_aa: CASSSLAGSYEQYF; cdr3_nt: TGCGCCAGCAGCTCGCTAGCGGGATCCTACGAGCAGTACTTC
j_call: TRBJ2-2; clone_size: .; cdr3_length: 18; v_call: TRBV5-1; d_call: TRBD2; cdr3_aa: CASSLRLAVYSNTGELFF; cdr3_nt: TGCGCCAGCAGCTTGCGGCTAGCGGTGTATTCGAACACCGGGGAGCTGTTTTTT
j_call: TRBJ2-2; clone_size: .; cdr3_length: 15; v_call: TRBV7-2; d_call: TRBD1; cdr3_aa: CASSMDRVNTGELFF; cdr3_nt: TGTGCCAGCTCCATGGACAGGGTGAACACCGGGGAGCTGTTTTTT
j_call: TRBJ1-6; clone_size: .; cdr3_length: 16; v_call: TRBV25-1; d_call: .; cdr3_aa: CASSLEGGGENSPLHF; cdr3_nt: TGTGCCAGCAGCCTTGAGGGGGGGGGCGAAAATTCACCCCTCCACTTT
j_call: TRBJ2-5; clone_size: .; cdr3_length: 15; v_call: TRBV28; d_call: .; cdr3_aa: CASSLLAGGKETQYF; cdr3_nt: TGTGCCAGCAGTTTATTGGCCGGGGGCAAAGAGACCCAGTACTTC
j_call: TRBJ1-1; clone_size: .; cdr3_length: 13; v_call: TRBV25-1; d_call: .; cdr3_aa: CASMTGALTEAFF; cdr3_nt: TGTGCCAGCATGACAGGAGCCTTGACTGAAGCTTTCTTT
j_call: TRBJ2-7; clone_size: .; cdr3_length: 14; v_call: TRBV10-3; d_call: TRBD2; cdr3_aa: CATRFLAGAYEQYF; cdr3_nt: TGTGCCACCAGATTTCTAGCGGGAGCCTACGAGCAGTACTTC
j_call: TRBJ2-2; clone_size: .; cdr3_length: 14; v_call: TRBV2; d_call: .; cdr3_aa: CASRNPLGTGELFF; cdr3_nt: TGTGCCAGCAGAAATCCCCTGGGCACCGGGGAGCTGTTTTTT
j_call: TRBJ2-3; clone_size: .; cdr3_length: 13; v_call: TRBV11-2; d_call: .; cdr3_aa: CASSLERWDTQYF; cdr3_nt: TGTGCCAGCAGCTTAGAACGATGGGATACGCAGTATTTT
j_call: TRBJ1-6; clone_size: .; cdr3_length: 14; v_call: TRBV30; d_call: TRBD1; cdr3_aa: CAWSVDRGNSPLHF; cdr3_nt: TGTGCCTGGAGCGTCGACAGGGGTAATTCACCCCTCCACTTT
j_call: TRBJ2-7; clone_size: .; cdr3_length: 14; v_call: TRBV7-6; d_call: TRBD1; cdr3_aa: CASSPLGTGTEQYF; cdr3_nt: TGTGCCAGCAGCCCACTAGGGACAGGGACCGAGCAGTACTTC